Below are 16 T cell receptor beta chains sequenced from a single sample in a study of regulatory T cells in long-lasting Graves disease. Specified time point: persistent/refractory GD, antithyroid drugs over 5 years with positive TRAb. Following extraction of RNA from PBMCs, that RNA was used to make the TCR library. Investigators prepared the TCR beta libraries by applying iRepertoire HTBI primers and Arm-PCR of CDR3 regions. MiXCR, applied by TCRdb to the multiplex PCR reads, yields one record per CDR3 protein. The sample comprises about 660,000 distinct CDR3 sequences, around 30% of which are singletons, and about 40% rests with the top ten. This specimen consisted of peripheral blood mononuclear cells (PBMCs), obtained when the disease was refractory, from a patient treated with antithyroid drugs. The receptors shown here come from a female donor with Graves disease.

This clonotype was seen a few times. The chain uses TRBV6-1 and TRBJ1-5, with D hard to call. Trimming took off 6 bases at V and 3 bases at J, with 12 bases between the two ends. Germline lookup yields CDR1 MNHNS and CDR2 SASEGT. This CDR3 comprises 14 residues. The CDR3 loop reads CASSQNRNNQPQHF. The CDR3 DNA is TGTGCCAGCAGCCAGAACCGGAACAATCAGCCCCAGCATTTT.

This rearrangement joins TRBV2 to TRBJ2-1; 12 bases map to TRBD2. J lost 4 bases, V lost 6 bases, and 4 bases had no gene match. CDR3 size: 15 residues. Germline values: CDR1 SNHLY, CDR2 FYNNEI. CDR3 bases: TGTGCCAGCAGCGTTCTAGCGGGAGGGTACAATGAGCAGTTCTTC. Protein: CASSVLAGGYNEQFF.

The chain uses TRBV6-1 and TRBJ1-2, with TRBD1 matching over 8 bases. CDR1 and CDR2 (germline): MNHNS, SASEGT. The CDR3 covers 15 residues. Trimming at V came to 3 bases and at J to 5 bases, leaving 8 bases not matched to a gene. CDR3 sequence reads: CASSDVGQGRYGYTF. Here the CDR3 DNA reads TGTGCCAGCAGTGACGTTGGACAGGGCCGGTATGGCTACACCTTC.

This sequence joins TRBV30 and TRBJ2-3; no clear D. Between the trimmed V and J ends, which lost 2 bases and 0 bases, there was a span of 6 bases. CDR1 is GTSNPN, CDR2 SVGIG, per germline (reference sequence). This CDR3 comprises 13 residues. This chain's CDR3 is CAWSWPSTDTQYF. CDR3 sequence (DNA): TGTGCCTGGAGTTGGCCTAGCACAGATACGCAGTATTTT.

This clonotype was counted between two and nine times. The chain links TRBV2 to TRBJ2-7; 9 nucleotides line up with TRBD2. The CDR3 is 16 amino acids. After removal of 6 bases from V and 2 bases from J, the junction contained 11 bases not matched to a gene. CDR1 and CDR2 (germline): SNHLY, FYNNEI. CDR3 nucleotides: TGTGCCAGCAGGGGCGTACGCGGGAGGGCCCCCTACGAGCAGTACTTC. Translating it yields CASRGVRGRAPYEQYF.

This chain joins TRBV5-1 and TRBJ1-3; no definite D call. Germline V lookup: CDR1 SGHRS, CDR2 YFSETQ. The CDR3 consists of 19 residues. With 3 bases removed from V and 0 bases from J, the gap between germline ends came to 22 bases. The DNA for the CDR3 is TGCGCCAGCAGCTCCCTCCCCTGGGAAGGAAGGCTCTCTGGAAACACCATATATTTT. This encodes CASSSLPWEGRLSGNTIYF.

The chain recombines TRBV29-1 with TRBJ1-1; TRBD1 might be the D (6 bases). V lost 2 bases, J lost 2 bases, and 12 bases lay in between. CDR3 length: 14 amino acids. Germline V gene lookup returns CDR1 SQVTM and CDR2 ANQGSEA. DNA for the CDR3: TGCAGCGTTGAAAAATCGGGGGCCAACACTGAAGCTTTCTTT. Its protein is CSVEKSGANTEAFF.

With respect to this clonotype: The junction departs from the called germline gene at one end, perhaps through a read error. The chain employs TRBV5-1 and TRBJ1-2; possibly TRBD1 for D (5 bases). The CDR3 totals 11 residues. Germline values: CDR1 SGHRS, CDR2 YFSETQ. DNA of the CDR3: TGTGCCAGCAGTGACGGGGGTGGCTACACCTTC. Its translation: CASSDGGGYTF.

The rearrangement links TRBV20-1 to TRBJ1-5, with D unclear. V was clipped by 0 bases and J by 5 bases, with 14 bases between them. CDR1 DFQATT and CDR2 SNEGSKA come from the germline V gene (reference sequence). The CDR3 runs 15 residues. As DNA, the CDR3 is TGCAGTGCTAGAGATGATGGCAGACCTTATCAGCCCCAGCATTTT. This codes for CSARDDGRPYQPQHF.

The chain couples TRBV6-1 to TRBJ2-7, with D tentatively TRBD1 or TRBD2 (5 bases each). CDR3 length equals 14 residues. Trimming took 5 bases from V and 5 from J, leaving 16 bases between them. Germline V gene data show CDR1 as MNHNS and CDR2 as SASEGT. CDR3 nucleotides: TGTGCCAGCAGTCCTCGCCGGGGACCCCACGAGCAGTACTTC. This codes for CASSPRRGPHEQYF.

This clonotype has more than one count but fewer than ten. The chain combines TRBV11-2 with TRBJ2-7; D may be TRBD1 or TRBD2 (6 bases each). This CDR3 has 15 amino acids. V dropped 5 bases and J dropped 9 bases, with 23 bases sitting between them. The germline gives CDR1 SGHAT, CDR2 FQNNGV. The CDR3 region has the DNA TGTGCCAGCAGCCTTGGGACTCTCGGGGACACGCTGCAGTACTTC. Its translation is CASSLGTLGDTLQYF.

This chain joins TRBV20-1 and TRBJ2-1, with TRBD2 identical over 9 bases. The V and J ends lost 0 bases and 9 bases, in that order; junction bases with no gene match: 9. The V gene's germline CDR1 is DFQATT and CDR2 SNEGSKA (reference sequence). This CDR3 contains 15 residues. The CDR3 here is CSARDPAGGKTEQFF. The CDR3 region has the DNA TGCAGTGCTAGAGATCCAGCGGGAGGTAAAACTGAGCAGTTCTTC.

The rearrangement links TRBV30 to TRBJ1-1; D is perhaps TRBD1 (5 bases). CDR1 GTSNPN and CDR2 SVGIG come from the germline V gene (reference sequence). The CDR3 is made up of 13 amino acids. V shed 3 bases and J shed 0 bases, with 8 bases lying between them. The CDR3 region has the DNA TGTGCCTGGAGACTGGACATGAACACTGAAGCTTTCTTT. Residues: CAWRLDMNTEAFF.

This clonotype came up many times. The chain links TRBV11-2 to TRBJ2-7, with a tentative D call TRBD2 (5 bases). Germline CDR1 is SGHAT and CDR2 is FQNNGV. This CDR3 is 12 amino acids long. V was clipped by 8 bases and J by 3 bases, with 11 bases between them. CDR3 sequence: CASSAGSYEQYF. The CDR3 DNA is TGTGCCAGCTCCGCTGGGAGCTACGAGCAGTACTTC.

This clonotype has a count of ten or more. The CDR3 protein is CSARSGTGVLSEKLFF. As DNA, the CDR3 is TGCAGTGCTAGAAGCGGGACAGGGGTGCTTTCTGAAAAACTGTTTTTT. This chain uses TRBV20-1 with TRBJ1-4; TRBD1 agrees at 10 bases. Trimming at V came to 2 bases and at J to 7 bases, leaving 10 bases not matched to a gene. There are 16 residues in the CDR3. Germline V CDR1 and CDR2: DFQATT, SNEGSKA (reference sequence).

This rearrangement joins TRBV28 to TRBJ1-3; TRBD1 is a possible D gene (6 bases). The V and J ends lost 5 bases and 6 bases respectively, with 11 bases between them. CDR3 length: 13 amino acids. Germline values: CDR1 MDHEN, CDR2 SYDVKM. The CDR3 here is CASSPTGTNTIYF. Here the CDR3 DNA reads TGTGCCAGCAGTCCCACAGGGACAAACACCATATATTTT.